These 19 T cell receptor beta chains share one sample of origin, sequenced in a study of tumor and adjacent non-tumor tissue in lung cancer. The template was RNA from unsorted bulk tissue. The normal lung tissue was taken more than 3 cm from the tumor edge. A modified ARM-PCR protocol with three rounds of nested PCR amplified TCRbeta. TCRdb analysed the multiplex PCR reads with MiXCR anew, one entry per CDR3 protein. In the table there are 50,000 or so distinct CDR3 sequences, 74% of which are singletons. Sequenced material: distant non-tumor lung tissue. The receptors derive from a woman in her sixties or seventies with non-small cell lung cancer.

To note about this clonotype: A much larger clone differs from this one at a single base, so this may be a read error. The V call is TRBV28, the J call TRBJ1-2; TRBD1 agrees at 8 bases. Germline loops: CDR1 MDHEN, CDR2 SYDVKM. This CDR3 contains 16 residues. The CDR3 loop reads CASSRAGGAVSYDYTF. CDR3 in DNA: TGTGCCAGCAGCCGTGCAGGGGGCGCAGTTTCCTATGACTACACCTTC.

This clonotype appeared a few times. Lacking the conserved final phenylalanine or tryptophan, this CDR3 likely reflects a read error. This chain links TRBV28 with TRBJ1-2; weak D call: TRBD1 (6 bases). From germline, CDR1 is MDHEN and CDR2 SYDVKM. The CDR3 length is 15 residues. With 4 bases removed from V and 8 bases from J, the gap between germline ends came to 20 bases. The chain's CDR3 is CASSSDISGARGYTS. The CDR3 nucleotides read TGTGCCAGCAGTTCGGATATCTCGGGGGCGCGAGGCTACACCTCC.

About this clonotype: One end of the junction is discordant with germline, which a read error may explain. This chain connects TRBV6-5 to TRBJ1-6; 9 bases fit TRBD1. This CDR3 comprises 16 residues. CDR1 is MNHEY and CDR2 is SVGAGI in the germline V gene. CDR3 sequence reads: CAISYSTGTGPINPHF. The CDR3 DNA is TGTGCCATCAGTTACTCGACTGGGACAGGGCCGATTAACCCCCACTTT.

Remarks on this clonotype: Germline is not matched at one junction end, which may reflect a read error. The chain is built from TRBV6-1 and TRBJ1-4, with D uncertain. The CDR3 is 14 residues long. The germline V gene encodes CDR1 MNHNS and CDR2 SASEGT. CDR3 residues: CTSSELTTNEKLFF. The CDR3, as DNA: TGTACCAGCAGCGAACTAACAACTAATGAAAAACTGTTTTTT.

Details on this clonotype: One junction end does not reproduce the germline sequence, and a read error may be involved. This sequence joins TRBV11-3 and TRBJ1-4; D is perhaps TRBD1 (5 bases). The CDR3 extends over 17 amino acids. Germline loops: CDR1 SGHNT, CDR2 YENEEA. The CDR3 loop reads CASSRHRGDGTNEKLFF. CDR3 DNA: TGTGCCAGCAGCCGGCACCGGGGGGACGGAACTAATGAAAAACTATTCTTT.

This clonotype was seen a handful of times. The chain couples TRBV6-2 or TRBV6-3 to TRBJ2-5; D might be TRBD1 or TRBD2, each matching 5 bases. V lost 2 bases to trimming and J lost 10 bases, with 20 bases between them. The germline V gene encodes CDR1 MNHEY and CDR2 SVGEGT. The CDR3 extends over 15 amino acids. The CDR3 sequence: CASSYGRGEVVIQYF. The CDR3 nucleotides read TGTGCCAGCAGTTACGGGAGAGGGGAAGTAGTGATCCAGTACTTC.

Comments on this clonotype: Relative to the germline gene, one junction end is altered; a read error may explain this. V usage is TRBV6-5 and J usage is TRBJ1-1; D is ambiguous. Germline CDR1 reads MNHEY; CDR2 reads SVGAGI. CDR3 length: 16 residues. This CDR3 reads CACSYSARLMNTEAFF. In DNA, the CDR3 is TGTGCCTGCAGTTACTCGGCCAGACTCATGAACACTGAAGCTTTCTTT.

To note about this clonotype: As the CDR3 is not closed by the conserved phenylalanine or tryptophan, this likely results from a read error. This chain joins TRBV29-1 and TRBJ1-1, with no clear D. V dropped 0 bases and J dropped 1 base, with 6 bases sitting between them. The germline CDR1 and CDR2 sequences are SQVTM and ANQGSEA. The CDR3 is 13 residues long. CDR3 in amino acids: CSVEDIRNTEAFV. The DNA for the CDR3 is TGCAGCGTTGAAGACATACGGAACACTGAAGCTTTCGTT.

For this clonotype: Lacking the conserved final phenylalanine or tryptophan, this CDR3 likely reflects a read error. The chain employs TRBV6-2 or TRBV6-3 and TRBJ2-3; no clear D gene. V gave up 3 bases and J gave up 0 bases, with 7 bases separating them. CDR3 length: 14 residues. Germline lookup yields CDR1 MNHEY and CDR2 SVGEGT. Here the CDR3 reads CASSYGASTDTQYS. For the CDR3, the DNA is TGTGCCAGCAGTTATGGAGCTAGCACAGATACGCAGTATTCT.

This clonotype was observed a single time. The germline gene is not matched at one end of the junction; a read error may be the cause. This chain joins TRBV29-1 and TRBJ1-5; TRBD1 or TRBD2 may be the D gene (5 bases each). The J call may be mistaken, given a closer DNA end match to TRBJ2-3. The CDR3 runs 12 residues. Germline V gives CDR1 SQVTM, CDR2 ANQGSEA. The CDR3 region is CSLRDGNQPQYF. The CDR3 nucleotides read TGTAGCCTCCGGGACGGCAATCAGCCCCAGTATTTT.

With regard to this clonotype: A junction boundary mismatches the germline segment, possibly from a read error. The chain recombines TRBV6-2 or TRBV6-3 with TRBJ2-2; the D gene is possibly TRBD2 (6 bases). CDR1 and CDR2 from the germline V gene are MNHEY and SVGEGT. The CDR3 has 15 residues. The CDR3 reads CASRYAGKNTGELFF. In DNA form, the CDR3 reads TGTGCTAGCAGATACGCGGGGAAAAACACCGGGGAGCTGTTTTTT.

This clonotype has at least ten counts. One end of the junction is discordant with germline, which a read error may explain. V usage is TRBV29-1 and J usage is TRBJ2-1, with D perhaps assigned TRBD1 or TRBD2 (7 bases each). CDR3 length: 16 residues. CDR1 and CDR2 (germline): SQVTM, ANQGSEA. The CDR3 coding sequence is TGCGGCGTTGAGAGCGGGACAGTTGGCTCCTACAATGAGCAGTTCTTC. Amino acids: CGVESGTVGSYNEQFF.

Points on this clonotype: The junction and the germline gene differ at one end; a read error may be behind it. The J gene is TRBJ1-1, the V gene TRBV6-5; 7 positions match TRBD1. The CDR3 covers 13 residues. Germline loops: CDR1 MNHEY, CDR2 SVGAGI. CDR3 nucleotide sequence: TGTACCAGCTGTCGGGACAGCCCTAATGAAGCTTTCTTT. Its translation is CTSCRDSPNEAFF.

Concerning this clonotype itself: The CDR3 carries no conserved terminal phenylalanine or tryptophan, so it likely arises from a read error. J is TRBJ2-2 and V is TRBV7-8; no clear D. Germline assignment: CDR1 SGHVS and CDR2 FQNEAQ. Deletions cut 5 bases from V and 1 base from J, with 14 bases between. The CDR3 has 16 residues. In DNA form, the CDR3 reads TGTGCCAGCAGCATACGTGAGAACCTGAACACCGGGGAGCTGTTTTCT. Protein sequence: CASSIRENLNTGELFS.

This clonotype was observed once. V usage is TRBV4-3 and J usage is TRBJ2-1; 9 bases are shared with TRBD2. The V gene's germline CDR1 is LGHNA and CDR2 YSLEER. Trimming removed 9 bases from V and 4 bases from J; junction bases left unmatched: 13. The CDR3 extends over 16 amino acids. CDR3 bases: TGCGCCAGTAGTCAAGGAGCAAGCGGGAGGTACAATGAGCAGTTCTTC. Translating gives CASSQGASGRYNEQFF.

To note about this clonotype: An end of the junction differs from the germline gene, which may be a read error. The rearrangement joins TRBV6-6 to TRBJ2-1, with a weak D call TRBD2 (5 bases). This CDR3 comprises 16 residues. Germline CDR1 is MNHNY and CDR2 is SVGAGI (reference sequence). The CDR3 bases are TGTACCAGCAGTTACGATGGCGTGAGGGCCTGGAATAAGCAGTTCTTC. Translated: CTSSYDGVRAWNKQFF.

In its sample, this clonotype ranks as medium-sized. The V and J genes are TRBV29-1 and TRBJ1-1; D is unclear. In germline, CDR1 is SQVTM, CDR2 ANQGSEA. Trimming left V 4 bases short and J 4 bases short, with 10 bases between. The CDR3 has 12 amino acids. CDR3 loop: CSVGVWGTEAFF. CDR3 DNA sequence: TGCAGCGTTGGGGTATGGGGCACTGAAGCTTTCTTT.

Regarding this clonotype: With a much larger clone just one base away, this may be a read error. CDR3 in amino acids: CASADNSPNTGELFF. The CDR3, as DNA: TGCGCCAGCGCAGACAATTCCCCGAACACCGGGGAGCTGTTTTTT. The V call is TRBV5-1, the J call TRBJ2-2; D is uncertain. The germline CDR1 and CDR2 sequences are SGHRS and YFSETQ. The ends were cut back, 7 bases at V and 0 bases at J, with 13 bases in the middle. This CDR3 comprises 15 residues.

In the case of this clonotype: A clone one base away is much larger, so this may be a read error. V usage is TRBV5-1 and J usage is TRBJ2-7; D may be TRBD2 (6 bases). In germline, CDR1 is SGHRS, CDR2 YFSETQ. Trimming left V 4 bases short and J 2 bases short, with 16 bases between. The CDR3 is 15 residues long. In DNA form, the CDR3 reads TGCGCCAGCAGCCAATGGGACGGAGGGGCCTACGAGCAGTACTTC. It encodes CASSQWDGGAYEQYF. Based on the CDR3 plus reference TRBV5-1 and TRBJ2-7, the full variable domain is KAGVTQTPRYLIKTRGQQVTLSCSPISGHRSVSWYQQTPGQGLQFLFEYFSETQRNKGNFPGRFSGRQFSNSRSEMNVSTLELGDSALYLCASSQWDGGAYEQYFGPGTRLTVT.